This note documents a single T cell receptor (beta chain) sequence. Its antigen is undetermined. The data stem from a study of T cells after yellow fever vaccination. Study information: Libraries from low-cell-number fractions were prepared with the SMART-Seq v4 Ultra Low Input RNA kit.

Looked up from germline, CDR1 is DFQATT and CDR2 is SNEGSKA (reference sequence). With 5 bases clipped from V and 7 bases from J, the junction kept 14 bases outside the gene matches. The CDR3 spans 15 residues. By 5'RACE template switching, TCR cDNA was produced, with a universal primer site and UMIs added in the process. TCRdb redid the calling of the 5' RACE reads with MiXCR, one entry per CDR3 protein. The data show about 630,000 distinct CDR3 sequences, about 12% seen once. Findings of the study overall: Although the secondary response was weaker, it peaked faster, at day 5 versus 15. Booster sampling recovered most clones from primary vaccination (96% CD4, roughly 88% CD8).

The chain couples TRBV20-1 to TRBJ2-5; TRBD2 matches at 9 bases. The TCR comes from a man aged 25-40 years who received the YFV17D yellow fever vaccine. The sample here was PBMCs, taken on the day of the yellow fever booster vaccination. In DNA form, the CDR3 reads TGCAGTGCTGTTGGGACTAGCCAGGTCGGAGGGACCCAGTACTTC. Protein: CSAVGTSQVGGTQYF.